These 28 T cell receptor beta chains originate from one sample sequenced in a study of blood T cell repertoires in COVID-19. Data came from immunoSEQ multiplex PCR; TCRdb stores just in-frame clones and leaves some out. The sample holds approximately 140,000 clones; around nine tenths are singletons and the top ten take roughly 18%. Input material: peripheral blood. The source of these receptors is a man aged 50 to 60 with active or convalescent COVID-19.

The rearrangement links TRBV4-3 to TRBJ1-1; TRBD1 matches 10 bases. The CDR3 consists of 16 residues. V shed 0 bases, J shed 1 base, and the junction held 2 bases outside the gene matches. In germline, CDR1 is LGHNA, CDR2 YSLEER. The CDR3 sequence: CASSQDWDRGNTEAFF. CDR3 bases: TGCGCCAGCAGCCAAGATTGGGACAGGGGGAACACTGAAGCTTTCTTT.

The J gene is TRBJ1-2, the V gene TRBV2; 11 nucleotides align to TRBD1. V shed 7 bases, J shed 7 bases, and the junction held 8 bases outside the gene matches. This CDR3 is 14 amino acids long. Germline CDR1 is SNHLY and CDR2 is FYNNEI. The CDR3 region is CASNWGQGVGGYTF. The CDR3 bases are TGTGCCAGCAACTGGGGACAGGGGGTAGGTGGCTACACCTTC.

The V call is TRBV6-5, the J call TRBJ2-3, with TRBD2 as a possible D gene (6 bases). CDR3 length: 14 residues. Germline CDR1 MNHEY, CDR2 SVGAGI. V was pared by 6 bases and J by 3 bases, with 13 bases between. CDR3 amino acids: CASSGLTTTDTQYF. Written as DNA, the CDR3 is TGTGCCAGCAGCGGACTAACAACAACAGATACGCAGTATTTT.

The chain joins TRBV2 to TRBJ2-1; D not certain. Deletions cut 5 bases from V and 12 bases from J, with 14 bases between. Germline-derived CDR1 and CDR2 are SNHLY and FYNNEI. The CDR3 is made up of 12 amino acids. CDR3 in DNA: TGTGCCAGCAGTTCATACCCCGGTGGGCAGTTCTTC. Its translation is CASSSYPGGQFF.

This clone has only one observation. The chain has TRBV30 and TRBJ2-7, with D perhaps matching TRBD2 (5 bases). Germline lookup yields CDR1 GTSNPN and CDR2 SVGIG (reference sequence). The V and J ends lost 4 bases and 6 bases respectively, with 22 bases between them. CDR3 size: 15 residues. The CDR3 DNA is TGTGCCTGGACCCCTTCACGAACGGACTTCCGCGAGCAGTACTTC. Protein product: CAWTPSRTDFREQYF.

The chain links TRBV12-5 to TRBJ1-5, with 10 bases lining up with TRBD1. CDR3 size: 16 residues. Germline-derived CDR1 and CDR2 are LGHNT and FRNRAP. Trimming cost V 6 bases and J 1 base; bases outside gene matches: 6. The DNA of the CDR3 is TGTGCTAGTGGGGCAGACAGGGGGCCCAGCAATCAGCCCCAGCATTTT. Its protein is CASGADRGPSNQPQHF.

J is TRBJ2-1 and V is TRBV6-6; maybe TRBD1 (6 bases). V dropped 5 bases and J dropped 1 base, with 12 bases sitting between them. This CDR3 spans 15 amino acids. Germline V gene data show CDR1 as MNHNY and CDR2 as SVGAGI (reference sequence). CDR3 nucleotides: TGTGCCAGCAGTACGGACAGAATTTCCTACAATGAGCAGTTCTTC. This sequence encodes CASSTDRISYNEQFF.

The chain employs TRBV6-5 and TRBJ1-5; perhaps TRBD1 as D (5 bases). Trimming shortened V by 8 bases and J by 2 bases, and 13 bases separated the two germline ends. Per germline, CDR1 MNHEY and CDR2 SVGAGI. The CDR3 is 14 residues long. The CDR3 protein is CASLDRGGNQPQHF. In DNA form, the CDR3 reads TGTGCCAGCCTGGACCGGGGGGGCAATCAGCCCCAGCATTTT.

The chain carries TRBV29-1 and TRBJ1-2; 9 bases align to TRBD1. With 4 bases clipped from V and 4 bases from J, the junction kept 10 bases outside the gene matches. Germline loops: CDR1 SQVTM, CDR2 ANQGSEA. This CDR3 comprises 15 residues. CDR3 bases: TGCAGCGTTGCAACAGGGGGCCGACCTGGCTATGGCTACACCTTC. This sequence encodes CSVATGGRPGYGYTF.

The chain combines TRBV27 with TRBJ2-5; D remains ambiguous. This CDR3 is built from 13 residues. Trimming took 2 bases from V and 2 from J, leaving 6 bases between them. The germline V gene has CDR1 MNHEY and CDR2 SMNVEV (reference sequence). In DNA form, the CDR3 reads TGTGCCAGCAGTTTACGTACTCAAGAGACCCAGTACTTC. Its translation is CASSLRTQETQYF.

The genes are TRBV27 and TRBJ1-1; D uncertain. The germline gives CDR1 MNHEY, CDR2 SMNVEV (reference sequence). Trimming removed 5 bases from V and 4 bases from J, with 14 bases in between. The CDR3 extends over 14 amino acids. CDR3 nucleotide sequence: TGTGCCAGCAGTCTTGCTAACCGCGCCACTGAAGCTTTCTTT. This translates into CASSLANRATEAFF.

This chain links TRBV19 with TRBJ2-7; 8 nucleotides match TRBD1. Germline assignment: CDR1 LNHDA and CDR2 SQIVND (reference sequence). The CDR3 is 14 residues long. J gave up 3 bases and V 4 bases, and 5 bases lay outside the gene matches. The CDR3 nucleotides are TGTGCCAGTAGTAAGGACAGGGCAAGCTACGAGCAGTACTTC. It codes for CASSKDRASYEQYF.

The chain carries TRBV6-6 and TRBJ2-5; D is undetermined. CDR1 and CDR2 (germline): MNHNY, SVGAGI (reference sequence). The CDR3 is 15 residues long. V was trimmed by 0 bases and J by 0 bases, leaving 8 bases between them. The CDR3 sequence: CASSYSGTYQETQYF. In DNA form, the CDR3 reads TGTGCCAGCAGTTACTCGGGCACGTACCAAGAGACCCAGTACTTC.

The chain recombines TRBV5-5 with TRBJ2-5; TRBD1 is a possible D gene (5 bases). Germline values: CDR1 SGHKS, CDR2 YYEKEE (reference sequence). Between the trimmed V and J ends, which lost 2 bases and 2 bases, there was a span of 13 bases. The CDR3 is made up of 15 amino acids. CDR3 nucleotides: TGTGCCAGCAGCTTTTTTGGGGCTGGACAAGAGACCCAGTACTTC. Translated: CASSFFGAGQETQYF.

J is TRBJ1-1 and V is TRBV10-3; D gene ambiguous. The CDR3 runs to 12 residues. Germline V CDR1 and CDR2: ENHRY, SYGVKD. V was cut by 11 bases and J by 5 bases, with 15 bases left in between. The CDR3 coding sequence is TGTGCCCACGGTCGGGGTCGGACTGAAGCTTTCTTT. Protein: CAHGRGRTEAFF.

This rearrangement joins TRBV5-1 to TRBJ1-1; a weak D match, TRBD1 (5 bases). The V end lost 3 bases, the J end lost 4 bases, and 13 bases lay between the germline ends. The CDR3 spans 14 residues. Germline loops: CDR1 SGHRS, CDR2 YFSETQ. DNA for the CDR3: TGCGCCAGCAGCTACAGCCGGGGGAGCACTGAAGCTTTCTTT. Protein: CASSYSRGSTEAFF.

The V and J genes are TRBV14 and TRBJ1-1; maybe TRBD1 (5 bases). CDR3 size: 14 residues. V was cut by 4 bases and J by 4 bases, with 13 bases left in between. CDR1 and CDR2 from the germline V gene are SGHDN and FVKESK. CDR3 amino acids: CASSPPSGVTEAFF. The CDR3 DNA sequence: TGTGCCAGCAGCCCACCCTCGGGGGTCACTGAAGCTTTCTTT. The whole variable domain, remainder taken from reference TRBV14 and TRBJ1-1, is EAGVTQFPSHSVIEKGQTVTLRCDPISGHDNLYWYRRVMGKEIKFLLHFVKESKQDESGMPNNRFLAERTGGTYSTLKVQPAELEDSGVYFCASSPPSGVTEAFFGQGTRLTVV.

The V gene is TRBV19, the J gene TRBJ1-1; 8 bases match TRBD1. The CDR3 is 14 amino acids. With V trimmed by 2 bases and J by 8 bases, 7 bases remained unmatched. Germline V CDR1 and CDR2: LNHDA, SQIVND (reference sequence). CDR3 in DNA: TGTGCCAGTAGTATACAGGGGGCGAGGAGGGAAGCTTTCTTT. Protein: CASSIQGARREAFF.

V and J are TRBV2 and TRBJ2-1; 10 bases fit TRBD2. J gave up 6 bases and V 1 base, and 6 bases lay outside the gene matches. The germline V gene encodes CDR1 SNHLY and CDR2 FYNNEI. The CDR3 spans 16 residues. As DNA, the CDR3 is TGTGCCAGCAGTGAAGTTCCAGCGGGAGGGAGCAATGAGCAGTTCTTC. Translated, it gives CASSEVPAGGSNEQFF.

In its sample, this clone was seen once. This chain links TRBV5-8 with TRBJ2-7; 7 positions agree with TRBD1. This CDR3 region has 14 residues. The V and J ends lost 4 bases and 4 bases, in that order; junction bases with no gene match: 8. Germline CDR1 is SGHTS and CDR2 is YDEGEE. The CDR3, as DNA: TGTGCCAGCAGCACCTGGACAGGATCGTACGAGCAGTACTTC. This encodes CASSTWTGSYEQYF. The full variable domain, completed using reference TRBV5-8 and TRBJ2-7, is EAGVTQSPTHLIKTRGQQATLRCSPISGHTSVYWYQQALGLGLQFLLWYDEGEERNRGNFPPRFSGRQFPNYSSELNVNALELEDSALYLCASSTWTGSYEQYFGPGTRLTVT.

This clone occurred once. V and J are TRBV5-1 and TRBJ2-4, with a tentative D call TRBD1 (6 bases). Trimming shortened V by 4 bases and J by 0 bases, and 11 bases separated the two germline ends. CDR3 size: 15 residues. The germline V gene encodes CDR1 SGHRS and CDR2 YFSETQ. The CDR3 nucleotides read TGCGCCAGCAGCGCGACAGGACTAGCCAAAAACATTCAGTACTTC. Its protein product is CASSATGLAKNIQYF.

V gene TRBV9 combines with J gene TRBJ1-5; TRBD1 matches at 8 bases. The germline V gene encodes CDR1 SGDLS and CDR2 YYNGEE. The trim removed 3 bases at V and 2 bases at J, leaving 4 bases unmatched. The CDR3 is 15 amino acids. The CDR3 sequence is CASSAGQGGNQPQHF. For the CDR3, the DNA is TGTGCCAGCAGCGCCGGACAGGGCGGCAATCAGCCCCAGCATTTT.

The rearrangement joins TRBV5-4 to TRBJ1-4; 8 bases are a match to TRBD1. The V gene's germline CDR1 is SGHNT and CDR2 YYREEE (reference sequence). V gave up 4 bases and J gave up 5 bases; unmatched junction bases: 4. The CDR3 runs 14 residues. The CDR3 protein is CASSQTGGNEKLFF. CDR3 sequence (DNA): TGTGCCAGCAGCCAAACAGGGGGGAATGAAAAACTGTTTTTT.

In DNA, the CDR3 is TGTGCCAGCAGGTCGGGACAGGCAAATCCCTACGAGCAGTACTTC. Residues: CASRSGQANPYEQYF. V and J are TRBV6-5 and TRBJ2-7, with 8 bases aligning to TRBD1. CDR1 is MNHEY, CDR2 SVGAGI, per germline. This CDR3 region has 15 residues. V lost 6 bases and J lost 2; bases outside the gene matches: 9.

The chain combines TRBV19 with TRBJ2-7; 7 bases align to TRBD2. The junction had 9 bases not matched to a gene; V was cut back by 4 bases and J by 3 bases. Germline V CDR1 and CDR2: LNHDA, SQIVND (reference sequence). CDR3 length: 15 residues. DNA for the CDR3: TGTGCCAGTAGTAGCCGGGGGGAACATTTCTACGAGCAGTACTTC. Translated: CASSSRGEHFYEQYF.

The chain is built from TRBV4-1 and TRBJ1-2; 9 bases fit TRBD1. This CDR3 contains 14 residues. V gave up 1 base and J gave up 5 bases; unmatched junction bases: 2. Germline lookup yields CDR1 MGHRA and CDR2 YSYEKL. For the CDR3, the DNA is TGCGCCAGCAGCCAAGGGACAGGGGTATATGGCTACACCTTC. It specifies CASSQGTGVYGYTF.

This sequence joins TRBV29-1 and TRBJ2-7; 8 bases match TRBD1. The germline CDR1 and CDR2 sequences are SQVTM and ANQGSEA. Trimming cost V 5 bases and J 4 bases; bases outside gene matches: 7. The CDR3 covers 13 residues. DNA for the CDR3: TGCAGCGTTTTTCGGACAGGGAATTACGAGCAGTACTTC. It codes for CSVFRTGNYEQYF.

This rearrangement joins TRBV28 to TRBJ2-7; TRBD1 agrees at 7 bases. Germline-derived CDR1 and CDR2 are MDHEN and SYDVKM. The CDR3 consists of 14 residues. The J segment lost 2 bases and the V segment lost 8 bases, leaving 9 bases of the junction unmatched. CDR3 sequence (DNA): TGTGCCAGCGCCCCAACAGGGGACACCTACGAGCAGTACTTC. As protein: CASAPTGDTYEQYF.